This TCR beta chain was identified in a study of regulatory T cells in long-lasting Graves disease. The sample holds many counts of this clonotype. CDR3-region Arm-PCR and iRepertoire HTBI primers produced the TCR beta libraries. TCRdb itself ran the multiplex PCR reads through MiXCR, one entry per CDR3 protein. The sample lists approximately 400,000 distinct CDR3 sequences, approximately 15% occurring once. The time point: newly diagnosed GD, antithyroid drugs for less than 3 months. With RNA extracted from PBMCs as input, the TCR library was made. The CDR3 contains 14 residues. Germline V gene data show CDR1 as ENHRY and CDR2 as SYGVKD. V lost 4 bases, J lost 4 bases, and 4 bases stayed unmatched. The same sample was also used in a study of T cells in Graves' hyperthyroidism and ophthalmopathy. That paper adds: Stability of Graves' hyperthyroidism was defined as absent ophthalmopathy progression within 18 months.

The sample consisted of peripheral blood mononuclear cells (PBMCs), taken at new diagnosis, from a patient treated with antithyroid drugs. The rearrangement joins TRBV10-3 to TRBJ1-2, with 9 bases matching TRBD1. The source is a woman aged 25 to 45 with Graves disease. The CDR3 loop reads CAISGDRDGYGYTF. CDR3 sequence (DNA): TGTGCCATCAGTGGGGACAGGGATGGCTATGGCTACACCTTC.